The rows below give T cell receptor beta chains drawn from one sample of a study of blood T cells in healthy people across ages. TCRdb processed the 5' RACE reads anew with MiXCR; each CDR3 protein has one entry. This sample carries hundreds of thousands of distinct CDR3 sequences, roughly 47% of them seen once, and the ten largest clones take approximately 22%. Sequences were obtained from blood. These receptors were collected from an older woman in good health. Both conserved end residues are part of each CDR3. The order of the fields is D gene, CDR3 length, clone size, V gene, J gene, CDR3 DNA, CDR3 protein. The D gene is left open where the match is weak. Size is omitted from some rows. Given values are once, few, many or a class for expanded clones.

>-|13|few|TRBV20-1|TRBJ2-3
TGCAGTGCTAGAGGGGAGGCACTCGATACGCAGTATTTT
CSARGEALDTQYF
>TRBD2|14|-|TRBV6-2/TRBV6-3|TRBJ2-1
TGTGCCACGGGACTAGCGGGAGTATACAATGAGCAGTTCTTC
CATGLAGVYNEQFF
>TRBD1|15|-|TRBV9|TRBJ1-1
TGTGCCAGCAGCCACTTCGGACAGGGTGACACTGAAGCTTTCTTT
CASSHFGQGDTEAFF
>-|15|many|TRBV5-1|TRBJ2-3
TGTGCCAGCAGCTTAGCTGGGGGGAGCACAGATACGCAGTATTTT
CASSLAGGSTDTQYF
>TRBD1|15|-|TRBV13|TRBJ2-1
TGTGCCAGCAGTCCTCCGGGACAGGGCTACAATGAGCAGTTCTTC
CASSPPGQGYNEQFF
>-|13|-|TRBV20-1|TRBJ2-1
TGCAGTGCTATGGGGTATGCCTACAATGAGCAGTTCTTC
CSAMGYAYNEQFF
>TRBD2|14|few|TRBV10-3|TRBJ2-1
TGTGCCACCCTGAGCGGGGGGGCCGCGAATGAGCAGTTCTTC
CATLSGGAANEQFF
>-|14|once|TRBV12-3/TRBV12-4|TRBJ1-2
TGTGCCAGCAGTGTGACGGGGTCTAACTATGGCTACACCTTC
CASSVTGSNYGYTF
>-|13|few|TRBV4-3|TRBJ1-5
TGCGCCAGCAGCCCAAGAGCCGGGCAGACCCAGCATTTT
CASSPRAGQTQHF
>-|13|-|TRBV7-2|TRBJ2-3
TGTGCCAGCAGCTGGTTAGGGGCCTATACGCAGTATTTT
CASSWLGAYTQYF
>-|15|few|TRBV5-1|TRBJ2-3
TGCGCCAGCAGCCAAAGGGGAGCAGGGACAGATACGCAGTATTTT
CASSQRGAGTDTQYF
>TRBD2|13|many|TRBV5-1|TRBJ2-5
TGCGCCAGCACCCCGGGCGGGGGTGAGACCCAGTACTTC
CASTPGGGETQYF